This T cell receptor beta chain derives from a study of early T cells in non-severe SARS-CoV-2 infection. This clonotype was seen a handful of times. Individual cDNA molecules carried attached unique molecular identifiers. MiXCR, applied by TCRdb to the 5' RACE reads, yields one record per CDR3 protein. In the table there are 60,000 to 75,000 distinct CDR3 sequences, 12% of which are singletons. CDR1 SGHVS and CDR2 FQNEAQ come from the germline V gene. The CDR3 consists of 15 residues. J lost 5 bases, V lost 5 bases, and 12 bases had no gene match. This chain connects TRBV7-8 to TRBJ2-7; TRBD1 aligns across 7 bases. This TCR came from an adult who was a healthcare worker with PCR-confirmed SARS-CoV-2 infection or an uninfected control (not recorded which). The sequenced material came from whole blood. CDR3 sequence: CASSIRQGPSNEQYF. As DNA, the CDR3 is TGTGCCAGCAGCATCCGACAGGGTCCCAGCAACGAGCAGTACTTC.